This T cell receptor beta chain originates from a study of T cell responses to AZD1222 COVID-19 vaccine. The CDR3 is 14 amino acids. The ends were cut back, 5 bases at V and 5 bases at J, with 15 bases in the middle. Looked up from germline, CDR1 is SGHDN and CDR2 is FVKESK. Some clones are missing from TCRdb's copy, which holds only in-frame ones; the method was immunoSEQ multiplex PCR. This sample has under 70,000 clones; about 89% occur once, and the top ten carry approximately 14%. The rearrangement links TRBV14 to TRBJ1-1, with D tentatively TRBD1 (5 bases). The material sequenced was peripheral blood, taken 28 days after the second AZD1222 dose. This TCR was sampled from an adult who received the AZD1222 COVID-19 vaccine. CDR3 coding DNA: TGTGCCAGCAGCAAAGGGGTTCCGGGGACTGAAGCTTTCTTT. Residues: CASSKGVPGTEAFF.